This T cell receptor (beta chain) was sequenced for a study of blood T cell repertoires in COVID-19. In the authors' methods: Reference gene primer amplification gave estimated nucleated cell counts. Clones were sequenced by immunoSEQ multiplex PCR, and TCRdb holds only the in-frame ones, with some missing. The DNA gave D and trimming, while V, J and clone size come from that table. The data show roughly 100,000 clones, 85% seen once. The junction had 8 bases not matched to a gene; V was cut back by 4 bases and J by 4 bases. The CDR3 length is 16 residues. Germline V gene sequence: CDR1 KGHDR, CDR2 SFDVKD.

Sequenced: peripheral blood. The chain joins TRBV24-1 to TRBJ2-7, with TRBD1 identical over 11 bases. The origin of this receptor is a man in his fifties with acute or convalescent COVID-19. DNA for the CDR3: TGTGCCACCAGTGACTCCGGGACAGGGGGTATTTACGAGCAGTACTTC. This codes for CATSDSGTGGIYEQYF.